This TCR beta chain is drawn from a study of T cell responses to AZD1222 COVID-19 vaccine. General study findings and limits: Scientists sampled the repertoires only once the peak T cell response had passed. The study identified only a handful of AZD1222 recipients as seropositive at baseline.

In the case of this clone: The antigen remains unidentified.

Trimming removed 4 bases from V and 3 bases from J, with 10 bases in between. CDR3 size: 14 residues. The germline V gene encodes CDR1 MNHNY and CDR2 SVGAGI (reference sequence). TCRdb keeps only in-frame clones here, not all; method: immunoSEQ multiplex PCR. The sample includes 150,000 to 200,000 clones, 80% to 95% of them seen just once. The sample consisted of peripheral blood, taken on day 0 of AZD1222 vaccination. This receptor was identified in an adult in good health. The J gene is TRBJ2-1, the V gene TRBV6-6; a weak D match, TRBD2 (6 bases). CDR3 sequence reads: CASSSRDFYNEQFF. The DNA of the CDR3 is TGTGCCAGCAGTTCCCGGGACTTCTACAATGAGCAGTTCTTC.